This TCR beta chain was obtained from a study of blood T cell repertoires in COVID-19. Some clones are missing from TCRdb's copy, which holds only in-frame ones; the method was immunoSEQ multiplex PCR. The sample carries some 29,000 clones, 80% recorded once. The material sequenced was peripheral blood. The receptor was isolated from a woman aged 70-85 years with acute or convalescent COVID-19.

CDR3 amino acids: CASSLAATSGANVLTF. The DNA of the CDR3 is TGCGCCAGCAGCTTGGCCGCTACTTCTGGGGCCAACGTCCTGACTTTC. This chain connects TRBV5-1 to TRBJ2-6; D uncertain. Germline lookup yields CDR1 SGHRS and CDR2 YFSETQ. Trimming shortened V by 0 bases and J by 1 base, and 8 bases separated the two germline ends. This CDR3 is built from 16 residues.